Listed here are 24 T cell receptor beta chains from one sample, sequenced in a study of response to subunit inactivated influenza vaccine. MiXCR was run by TCRdb on the RT-PCR reads, yielding one entry per CDR3 protein. The data contain 150,000 to 200,000 distinct CDR3 sequences, roughly 12% of them singletons. The sample was also reused in another study, on T cells expressing NK-cell markers. This second study notes: The cDNA for TCR beta came from 5'RACE template switching with UMIs.

This specimen consisted of CD8+ T cells sorted from PBMCs, obtained 11 to 12 days after vaccination. These receptors were obtained from a man aged 50 to 60 who received an inactivated influenza vaccine.

In its sample, this clonotype was seen many times. V is TRBV15 and J is TRBJ2-1; 7 nucleotides agree with TRBD1. The trim removed 1 base at V and 7 bases at J, leaving 10 bases unmatched. CDR1 and CDR2 (germline): LNHNV, YYDKDF (reference sequence). There are 16 residues in the CDR3. DNA of the CDR3: TGTGCCACCAGCAGAGCAGACAGGGCTGCGCGGAATGAGCAGTTCTTC. Its protein is CATSRADRAARNEQFF.

On this clonotype itself: Sequence at one end of the junction differs from germline and may be a read error. The CDR3 loop is CAISLAGTGDEKLFF. CDR3 bases: TGTGCCATCAGCTTAGCCGGGACAGGCGACGAAAAACTGTTTTTT. The rearrangement uses TRBV11-2 and TRBJ1-4; 8 nucleotides agree with TRBD1. Germline V lookup: CDR1 SGHAT, CDR2 FQNNGV. CDR3 size: 15 residues.

This clonotype was counted only a few times. The V call is TRBV28, the J call TRBJ2-7, with D hard to call. Trimming took 5 bases from V and 4 from J, leaving 9 bases between them. This CDR3 is built from 12 residues. CDR1 and CDR2 from the germline V gene are MDHEN and SYDVKM. As DNA, the CDR3 is TGTGCCAGCAGTGCCCCGGTTTACGAGCAGTACTTC. It translates to CASSAPVYEQYF.

Many counts were recorded for this clonotype. The CDR3 reads CASSVVFGIMWRGVTYEQYF. The CDR3, as DNA: TGTGCCAGCAGCGTAGTATTTGGAATAATGTGGCGGGGGGTCACCTACGAGCAGTACTTC. V is TRBV9 and J is TRBJ2-7; TRBD2 aligns across 8 bases. The V gene's germline CDR1 is SGDLS and CDR2 YYNGEE. The CDR3 totals 20 residues. V shed 0 bases, J shed 2 bases, and the junction held 19 bases outside the gene matches.

This clonotype was seen a few times. V and J are TRBV12-3 or TRBV12-4 and TRBJ2-7, with a weak D call TRBD2 (5 bases). Trimming stripped 3 bases from V and 3 bases from J, with 12 bases between. This CDR3 is 14 amino acids long. The CDR3 sequence is CASSLDGLFYEQYF. CDR3 nucleotides: TGTGCCAGCAGTTTGGACGGACTCTTCTACGAGCAGTACTTC.

This clonotype was detected only a few times. This chain uses TRBV12-3 or TRBV12-4 with TRBJ2-1, with 11 bases fitting TRBD2. The CDR3 is 15 amino acids. V lost 3 bases and J lost 9; bases outside the gene matches: 7. Written as DNA, the CDR3 is TGTGCCAGCAGTTTCATCACTAGCGGGAGAGGTGAGCAGTTCTTC. Translated: CASSFITSGRGEQFF.

This clonotype was counted between two and nine times. This sequence joins TRBV29-1 and TRBJ1-4; TRBD1 agrees at 8 bases. J lost 2 bases, V lost 6 bases, and 17 bases had no gene match. The CDR3 is 18 residues long. CDR1 SQVTM and CDR2 ANQGSEA come from the germline V gene. Here the CDR3 DNA reads TGCAGCGTCGCCACCGTACCGGGACAGGAGTTGACTAATGAAAAACTGTTTTTT. Its translation: CSVATVPGQELTNEKLFF.

The chain couples TRBV19 to TRBJ1-2; TRBD1 might be the D (5 bases). This CDR3 contains 15 residues. V lost 5 bases and J lost 0, with 13 bases in between. The germline CDR1 and CDR2 sequences are LNHDA and SQIVND (reference sequence). DNA for the CDR3: TGTGCCAGTAGTCTGGCAGGGTGGACTAACTATGGCTACACCTTC. Protein product: CASSLAGWTNYGYTF. The variable domain in full, with the rest retrieved from reference TRBV19 and TRBJ1-2, is DGGITQSPKYLFRKEGQNVTLSCEQNLNHDAMYWYRQDPGQGLRLIYYSQIVNDFQKGDIAEGYSVSREKKESFPLTVTSAQKNPTAFYLCASSLAGWTNYGYTFGSGTRLTVV.

The sample holds a few counts of this clonotype. This chain connects TRBV15 to TRBJ2-1, with no clear D. V was shortened by 0 bases and J by 0 bases, with 12 bases between the two germline ends. CDR3 length: 17 amino acids. The germline V gene has CDR1 LNHNV and CDR2 YYDKDF (reference sequence). In nucleotides, the CDR3 is TGTGCCACCAGCAGAGATCCATTCTTGAGCTCCTACAATGAGCAGTTCTTC. The encoded protein is CATSRDPFLSSYNEQFF.

This clonotype was seen ten or more times. The chain couples TRBV12-3 or TRBV12-4 to TRBJ2-3, with 7 bases fitting TRBD1. Trimming removed 4 bases from V and 1 base from J; junction bases left unmatched: 8. The CDR3 runs 16 residues. The CDR3 nucleotides are TGTGCCAGCAGTTATTCGACAGGGTGGGGCACAGATACGCAGTATTTT. Amino acid sequence: CASSYSTGWGTDTQYF.

The CDR3 DNA follows: TGTGCCAGCAGTTTATTTGGGGGACGGGGCAATCAGCCCCAGCATTTT. Translation gives CASSLFGGRGNQPQHF. The chain recombines TRBV28 with TRBJ1-5; possible D gene TRBD1, 5 bases. From germline, CDR1 is MDHEN and CDR2 SYDVKM. The CDR3 spans 16 residues. V was shortened by 1 base and J by 2 bases, with 12 bases between the two germline ends.

This clonotype was picked up a small number of times. V and J are TRBV2 and TRBJ2-7; 7 positions agree with TRBD2. Trimming removed 9 bases from V and 0 bases from J; junction bases left unmatched: 5. The germline V gene has CDR1 SNHLY and CDR2 FYNNEI. The CDR3 is made up of 13 amino acids. CDR3 DNA: TGTGCCAGAAGCGGGGTTAGCTCCTACGAGCAGTACTTC. Its translation is CARSGVSSYEQYF.

This clonotype has more than one count but fewer than ten. This rearrangement joins TRBV28 to TRBJ2-1, with D perhaps given as TRBD1 or TRBD2 (5 bases each). CDR1 MDHEN and CDR2 SYDVKM come from the germline V gene. V was trimmed by 7 bases and J by 1 base, leaving 17 bases between them. The CDR3 has 16 amino acids. This CDR3 reads CASMGVESFSYNEQFF. The CDR3, as DNA: TGTGCCAGCATGGGGGTCGAGAGTTTTTCCTACAATGAGCAGTTCTTC.

This clonotype was counted between two and nine times. The chain employs TRBV15 and TRBJ2-2, with TRBD2 matching over 8 bases. The J segment lost 6 bases and the V segment lost 3 bases, leaving 6 bases of the junction unmatched. The CDR3 extends over 15 amino acids. Germline values: CDR1 LNHNV, CDR2 YYDKDF (reference sequence). The CDR3 sequence: CATSRTGGPAGELFF. The CDR3 DNA is TGTGCCACCAGCAGGACGGGGGGGCCGGCCGGGGAGCTGTTTTTT.

This clonotype was observed a handful of times. The chain is built from TRBV4-3 and TRBJ2-1; TRBD1 aligns across 10 bases. Trimming took 0 bases from V and 6 from J; bases not matched to a gene: 5. From germline, CDR1 is LGHNA and CDR2 YSLEER. The CDR3 spans 16 residues. The CDR3 coding sequence is TGCGCCAGCAGCCAAGACTTGGGACAGGGGTCCAATGAGCAGTTCTTC. This translates into CASSQDLGQGSNEQFF.

This clonotype was counted between two and nine times. The chain employs TRBV6-6 and TRBJ2-5, with unresolved D. Germline values: CDR1 MNHNY, CDR2 SVGAGI (reference sequence). This CDR3 has 13 amino acids. V was shortened by 4 bases and J by 4 bases, with 10 bases between the two germline ends. The chain's CDR3 is CASSSITGETQYF. The CDR3 DNA reads as TGTGCCAGCAGTTCGATCACTGGAGAGACCCAGTACTTC.

The J gene is TRBJ2-5, the V gene TRBV12-3 or TRBV12-4; 7 bases align to TRBD2. The CDR3 runs 14 residues. Trimming removed 5 bases from V and 5 bases from J; junction bases left unmatched: 8. CDR3 residues: CASSPPTSRETQYF. CDR3 coding DNA: TGTGCCAGCAGTCCTCCGACTAGCCGGGAGACCCAGTACTTC.

The chain employs TRBV5-1 and TRBJ2-2; 7 nucleotides line up with TRBD2. This CDR3 is 17 amino acids long. The V gene end was trimmed by 4 bases and the J gene end by 2 bases; junction bases not matched to a gene: 11. Germline assignment: CDR1 SGHRS and CDR2 YFSETQ. CDR3 bases: TGCGCCAGCAGCCAAGGACTAGAAGGTTTAAACACCGGGGAGCTGTTTTTT. It encodes CASSQGLEGLNTGELFF.

The sample holds a few counts of this clonotype. The chain has TRBV4-3 and TRBJ2-7; 9 bases are a match to TRBD1. The CDR3 length is 15 residues. Trimming cost V 0 bases and J 7 bases; bases outside gene matches: 7. The germline V gene has CDR1 LGHNA and CDR2 YSLEER. The CDR3 loop is CASSQDRGQGYEQYF. CDR3 DNA sequence: TGCGCCAGCAGCCAAGATCGGGGACAGGGTTATGAGCAGTACTTC.

The sample holds a few counts of this clonotype. This rearrangement joins TRBV3-1 to TRBJ1-2; 8 positions agree with TRBD1. Germline-derived CDR1 and CDR2 are LGHDT and YNNKEL (reference sequence). The CDR3 runs to 14 residues. The junction had 6 bases not matched to a gene; V was cut back by 4 bases and J by 5 bases. CDR3 DNA: TGTGCCAGCAGCCCGCAGGGGGCTGGATATGGCTACACCTTC. Translated, it gives CASSPQGAGYGYTF.

The chain carries TRBV18 and TRBJ1-1, with no clear D. V was shortened by 3 bases and J by 1 base, with 9 bases between the two germline ends. The germline V gene has CDR1 KGHSH and CDR2 LQKENI. The CDR3 runs to 14 residues. CDR3 sequence (DNA): TGTGCCAGCTCACCGGCCTCAGCGAACACTGAAGCTTTCTTT. Amino acid sequence: CASSPASANTEAFF. Using reference TRBV18 and TRBJ1-1 for the parts outside the CDR3, the full variable domain is NAGVMQNPRHLVRRRGQEARLRCSPMKGHSHVYWYRQLPEEGLKFMVYLQKENIIDESGMPKERFSAEFPKEGPSILRIQQVVRGDSAAYFCASSPASANTEAFFGQGTRLTVV.

At least ten counts were recorded for this clonotype. This chain joins TRBV24-1 and TRBJ1-2; tentatively, D is TRBD1 (6 bases). Germline loops: CDR1 KGHDR, CDR2 SFDVKD. The CDR3 loop spans 13 amino acids. Trimming cost V 4 bases and J 6 bases, with 11 bases left between them. This chain's CDR3 is CATSESQGNGYTF. CDR3 in DNA: TGTGCCACCAGTGAATCACAGGGTAATGGCTACACCTTC.

The genes are TRBV9 and TRBJ2-7; 7 positions agree with TRBD2. CDR1 is SGDLS, CDR2 YYNGEE, per germline. The CDR3 runs 15 residues. The junction had 5 bases not matched to a gene; V was cut back by 2 bases and J by 0 bases. CDR3 sequence reads: CASSVGGGNSYEQYF. Here the CDR3 DNA reads TGTGCCAGCAGCGTTGGGGGGGGGAACTCCTACGAGCAGTACTTC.

V gene TRBV5-1 combines with J gene TRBJ1-3, with D possibly matching TRBD1 (5 bases). This CDR3 spans 15 amino acids. V shed 0 bases and J shed 8 bases, with 15 bases lying between them. Germline V gene lookup returns CDR1 SGHRS and CDR2 YFSETQ. CDR3 protein: CASSLVARGEDTIYF. CDR3 sequence (DNA): TGCGCCAGCAGCTTGGTAGCCCGGGGCGAGGACACCATATATTTT.